This T cell receptor beta chain emerged from a study of T cell responses to AZD1222 COVID-19 vaccine. TCRdb's table, derived via immunoSEQ multiplex PCR, lists solely in-frame clones and lacks some. The sample records 140,000 to 150,000 clones, 80% to 90% being singletons. Germline V gene sequence: CDR1 MRHNA, CDR2 SNTAGT. V was clipped by 0 bases and J by 4 bases, with 11 bases between them. CDR3 length equals 15 residues. This clone came up many times. This chain uses TRBV6-4 with TRBJ2-3, with D perhaps being TRBD1 or TRBD2 (5 bases each). This specimen consisted of peripheral blood, obtained on day 0 of AZD1222 vaccination. The sequence came from an adult in good health. The CDR3 sequence: CASSDSTGGPDTQYF. CDR3 sequence (DNA): TGTGCCAGCAGTGACTCAACAGGAGGTCCAGATACGCAGTATTTT.